The 29 T cell receptor beta chains reported below all come from one sample, sequenced in a study of blood T cells in healthy people across ages. Primers used in a second PCR of about 7 to 11 cycles were a sample-barcoded 5' primer and a J-beta primer mix. TCRdb used MiXCR to reprocess the 5' RACE reads, holding one entry per CDR3 protein. The data contain hundreds of thousands of distinct CDR3 sequences, approximately 30% of them singletons. The specimen was blood. The origin of the receptors is a woman aged 80 or over in good health.

This chain uses TRBV12-3 or TRBV12-4 with TRBJ2-4; 8 nucleotides agree with TRBD1. The tail of the sequence fits TRBJ2-5 better, so the J call may be wrong. The CDR3 has 14 amino acids. For the CDR3, the DNA is TGTGCCAGCAGTTTGGGCAGGGGGCTGGAGACCCAGTACTTC. The encoded protein is CASSLGRGLETQYF.

This clonotype was found once. A read error may produce the germline difference seen at one junction end. DNA for the CDR3: TGTGCCGGCAGCACCCAGGGACACACTGAAGCTTTCTTT. Protein product: CAGSTQGHTEAFF. The chain uses TRBV9 and TRBJ1-1; D possibly corresponds to TRBD1 (5 bases). The germline V gene encodes CDR1 SGDLS and CDR2 YYNGEE. The CDR3 contains 13 residues.

Only a few counts were recorded for this clonotype. The V call is TRBV6-5, the J call TRBJ2-2; D is uncertain. V was clipped by 4 bases and J by 0 bases, with 12 bases between them. The CDR3 is 16 residues long. Germline V lookup: CDR1 MNHEY, CDR2 SVGAGI. CDR3 sequence reads: CASSSLVSANTGELFF. As DNA, the CDR3 is TGTGCCAGCAGTTCTCTTGTAAGCGCGAACACCGGGGAGCTGTTTTTT.

This clonotype was detected ten times or more. The chain employs TRBV6-5 and TRBJ1-2; no clear D gene. V was shortened by 0 bases and J by 2 bases, with 10 bases between the two germline ends. This CDR3 contains 15 residues. Germline V CDR1 and CDR2: MNHEY, SVGAGI. CDR3 DNA: TGTGCCAGCAGTTACTCTAGGGCCGGGAACTATGGCTACACCTTC. Its protein product is CASSYSRAGNYGYTF.

V gene TRBV20-1 combines with J gene TRBJ2-1; 9 bases fit TRBD2. CDR3 length: 16 amino acids. V lost 2 bases to trimming and J lost 4 bases; unmatched junction nucleotides: 9. From germline, CDR1 is DFQATT and CDR2 SNEGSKA (reference sequence). Here the CDR3 DNA reads TGCAGTGCTAGACGGGCTAGCGGGACCAAATACAATGAGCAGTTCTTC. Translating it yields CSARRASGTKYNEQFF.

Of note for this clonotype: A much larger clone is a single base away; this may be a read error. The V and J genes are TRBV25-1 and TRBJ1-6; TRBD1 is a possible D gene (6 bases). Germline V gene data show CDR1 as MGHDK and CDR2 as SYGVNS. This CDR3 has 16 amino acids. CDR3: CASSEYTGRADSPRHF. The CDR3, as DNA: TGTGCCAGCAGTGAATATACAGGGCGGGCGGATTCACCCCGCCACTTT.

This rearrangement joins TRBV6-1 to TRBJ2-3; D perhaps matches TRBD2 (7 bases). Germline V gene lookup returns CDR1 MNHNS and CDR2 SASEGT. V shed 4 bases and J shed 4 bases, with 18 bases lying between them. The length of the CDR3 is 16 residues. The DNA for the CDR3 is TGTGCCAGCAGTGCATTACAGGGAGGGGGACCAGATACGCAGTATTTT. Translation gives CASSALQGGGPDTQYF.

In its sample, this clonotype was seen a few times. The rearrangement links TRBV6-2 or TRBV6-3 to TRBJ2-3, with D possibly matching TRBD2 (7 bases). The V end lost 4 bases, the J end lost 6 bases, and 17 bases lay between the germline ends. The CDR3 has 15 residues. Germline V gives CDR1 MNHEY, CDR2 SVGEGT. The CDR3 nucleotides are TGTGCCAGCAGTTTTTGTGGGGGGGCCGGCGATACGCAGTATTTT. Translation: CASSFCGGAGDTQYF.

Note on this clonotype: At one boundary the junction diverges from the germline segment, which might be a read error. This sequence joins TRBV28 and TRBJ1-1; TRBD1 is a possible D gene (6 bases). CDR1 is MDHEN, CDR2 SYDVKM, per germline. The CDR3 has 13 residues. The CDR3 DNA reads TGTGCCAGCATCGGGGGCGGGAACACTAAAGCTTTCTTT. This sequence encodes CASIGGGNTKAFF. Full variable domain (remainder filled in from reference TRBV28 and TRBJ1-1): DVKVTQSSRYLVKRTGEKVFLECVQDMDHENMFWYRQDPGLGLRLIYFSYDVKMKEKGDIPEGYSVSREKKERFSLILESASTNQTSMYLCASIGGGNTKAFFGQGTRLTVV.

Ten or more counts support this clonotype. V gene TRBV7-8 combines with J gene TRBJ2-6; 10 bases fit TRBD1. The CDR3 runs to 17 residues. Trimming at V came to 4 bases and at J to 2 bases, leaving 5 bases not matched to a gene. Germline CDR1 SGHVS, CDR2 FQNEAQ. The CDR3 bases are TGTGCCAGCAGCTCGGACAGGGGGAGGCCTGGGGCCAACGTCCTGACTTTC. Translating gives CASSSDRGRPGANVLTF.

J is TRBJ2-1 and V is TRBV5-1; possible D gene TRBD2, 5 bases. The J call may not be correct, given that the DNA end is closer to TRBJ2-7. Per the germline V gene, CDR1 is SGHRS and CDR2 is YFSETQ. The length of the CDR3 is 14 residues. Written as DNA, the CDR3 is TGCGCCAGCAGCTTCCGGGATCCCTGCAATGAGCAGTACTTC. As protein: CASSFRDPCNEQYF.

This clonotype was seen many times. The V and J genes are TRBV5-1 and TRBJ2-3; TRBD2 aligns across 11 bases. From germline, CDR1 is SGHRS and CDR2 YFSETQ. This CDR3 is 15 amino acids long. The trim removed 2 bases at V and 4 bases at J, leaving 3 bases unmatched. In nucleotides, the CDR3 is TGCGCCAGCAGCTTTAGCGGGGGGGCCGCAGATACGCAGTATTTT. It is translated as CASSFSGGAADTQYF.

This clonotype was recorded many times. The V gene is TRBV12-3 or TRBV12-4, the J gene TRBJ2-3; TRBD2 agrees at 8 bases. The CDR3 sequence is 12 residues long. V was clipped by 5 bases and J by 13 bases; unmatched bases: 8. CDR3 sequence reads: CASSAGRGGKYF. The CDR3 DNA reads as TGTGCCAGCAGTGCGGGACGGGGGGGAAAGTATTTT.

This clonotype has at least ten counts. The chain joins TRBV20-1 to TRBJ2-6; maybe TRBD1 (6 bases). V lost 2 bases and J lost 4, with 12 bases in between. Germline values: CDR1 DFQATT, CDR2 SNEGSKA (reference sequence). This CDR3 region has 15 residues. DNA of the CDR3: TGCAGTGCTAGACCCCAGGGGATGGGGGCCAACGTCCTGACTTTC. This gives the protein CSARPQGMGANVLTF.

This clonotype has at least ten counts. The chain combines TRBV20-1 with TRBJ2-5; D may be TRBD2 (6 bases). The germline gives CDR1 DFQATT, CDR2 SNEGSKA (reference sequence). There are 13 residues in the CDR3. V lost 6 bases, J lost 5 bases, and 16 bases lay in between. The CDR3 coding sequence is TGCAGTGCCGTCCCCAGGGAGGAGGAGACCCAGTACTTC. As protein: CSAVPREEETQYF.

This clonotype was picked up a small number of times. A single base separates this from a much larger clone, so it may be a read error. The chain uses TRBV19 and TRBJ2-1, with D perhaps TRBD1 (6 bases). Germline CDR1 and CDR2: LNHDA and SQIVND (reference sequence). CDR3 size: 11 residues. Between the trimmed V and J ends, which lost 7 bases and 12 bases, there was a span of 13 bases. The CDR3 loop is CASTYRARQFF. The CDR3 nucleotides read TGTGCCAGTACGTACAGGGCTAGGCAGTTCTTC.

DNA for the CDR3: TGTGGACTAGCGGGGGACGGGGATACGCAGTATTTT. This encodes CGLAGDGDTQYF. The chain recombines TRBV7-9 with TRBJ2-3, with TRBD2 matching 12 bases. The CDR3 length is 12 residues. The germline CDR1 and CDR2 sequences are SEHNR and FQNEAQ (reference sequence). Full variable domain (remainder filled in from reference TRBV7-9 and TRBJ2-3): DTGVSQNPRHKITKRGQNVTFRCDPISEHNRLYWYRQTLGQGPEFLTYFQNEAQLEKSRLLSDRFSAERPKGSFSTLEIQRTEQGDSAMYLCGLAGDGDTQYFGPGTRLTVL.

The V call is TRBV2, the J call TRBJ2-7, with 9 bases lining up with TRBD1. The closer fit of TRBJ2-5 to the DNA end suggests the J call may be wrong. Germline loops: CDR1 SNHLY, CDR2 FYNNEI. The CDR3 runs to 15 residues. CDR3 coding DNA: TGTGCCAGCCGACGAACGGGGGACAGGGTAGAGACCCAGTACTTC. Amino acids: CASRRTGDRVETQYF.

This clonotype was recorded many times. This chain joins TRBV2 and TRBJ1-1; D possibly corresponds to TRBD1 (6 bases). The CDR3 covers 14 residues. V was trimmed by 6 bases and J by 0 bases, leaving 11 bases between them. Germline V gene data show CDR1 as SNHLY and CDR2 as FYNNEI. The CDR3 DNA is TGTGCCAGCAGGAGGGACATTTTGAACACTGAAGCTTTCTTT. Its translation is CASRRDILNTEAFF.

The chain carries TRBV19 and TRBJ1-1; D gene ambiguous. Germline CDR1 and CDR2: LNHDA and SQIVND (reference sequence). V lost 3 bases, J lost 5 bases, and 10 bases lay in between. CDR3 length equals 13 residues. CDR3 sequence (DNA): TGTGCCAGTAGTATCGGGCAGAGGACTGAAGCTTTCTTT. This encodes CASSIGQRTEAFF.

This clonotype was recorded many times. The rearrangement joins TRBV20-1 to TRBJ2-1, with 12 nucleotides matching TRBD2. There are 16 residues in the CDR3. Per germline, CDR1 DFQATT and CDR2 SNEGSKA (reference sequence). Unmatched junction bases numbered 9, after V lost 5 bases and J lost 4 bases. CDR3 amino acids: CSAQGSSGGAYNEQFF. The DNA of the CDR3 is TGCAGTGCTCAGGGGTCTAGCGGGGGGGCGTACAATGAGCAGTTCTTC.

This clonotype was observed many times. The gene calls are TRBV25-1 and TRBJ2-1; the D call may be TRBD1 or TRBD2 (6 bases each). The V gene lost 8 bases and the J gene lost 4 bases, with 15 bases spanning the gap. The V gene's germline CDR1 is MGHDK and CDR2 SYGVNS. The CDR3 sequence is 14 residues long. This chain's CDR3 is CASDTPGAYNEQFF. The CDR3 coding sequence is TGTGCCAGCGACACCCCGGGGGCGTACAATGAGCAGTTCTTC.

This clonotype has a count of ten or more. The V call is TRBV6-5, the J call TRBJ2-3; TRBD2 is a possible D gene (6 bases). Germline lookup yields CDR1 MNHEY and CDR2 SVGAGI. The V gene lost 6 bases and the J gene lost 2 bases, with 12 bases spanning the gap. The CDR3 spans 14 residues. The CDR3 nucleotides are TGTGCCAGCAGCGAGCGGGCCACCACAGATACGCAGTATTTT. It specifies CASSERATTDTQYF.

As concerns this clonotype: This may arise from a read error, as a much more abundant clone is one base away. The gene calls are TRBV27 and TRBJ1-2; tentatively, D is TRBD1 (6 bases). CDR3 length equals 14 residues. V lost 6 bases to trimming and J lost 3 bases, with 14 bases between them. Germline-derived CDR1 and CDR2 are MNHEY and SMNVEV (reference sequence). The CDR3 sequence is CASSPGGLHYGYTF. The CDR3 bases are TGTGCCAGCAGCCCCGGGGGGCTCCACTATGGCTACACCTTC.

The table lists this clonotype with a count of one. No conserved phenylalanine or tryptophan ends this CDR3, so it is likely a read error. The chain couples TRBV6-5 to TRBJ2-4; D is uncertain. V lost 6 bases to trimming and J lost 9 bases, with 21 bases between them. Germline CDR1 reads MNHEY; CDR2 reads SVGAGI. The CDR3 has 15 residues. CDR3 sequence reads: CASSPPSWVGSIQYL. For the CDR3, the DNA is TGTGCCAGCAGCCCCCCCAGTTGGGTCGGTAGCATTCAGTACCTC.

A remark on this clonotype: A read error may explain this, as a much larger clone is one base away. The gene calls are TRBV14 and TRBJ2-1; D unclear. CDR1 is SGHDN, CDR2 FVKESK, per germline. The CDR3 consists of 14 residues. The DNA for the CDR3 is TGTACCAGCAGCCAAGAGGTCCGCACGTCGAAGCAGTTCTTC. Translated: CTSSQEVRTSKQFF.

CDR3 residues: CASSFRLGPDTQYF. The CDR3 bases are TGTGCCAGCAGCTTTCGTTTGGGCCCAGATACGCAGTATTTT. This sequence joins TRBV7-2 and TRBJ2-3; D unclear. V lost 3 bases and J lost 4, with 11 bases in between. The germline CDR1 and CDR2 sequences are SGHTA and FQGNSA. The length of the CDR3 is 14 residues.

The chain links TRBV7-9 to TRBJ1-1; D is uncertain. CDR1 is SEHNR and CDR2 is FQNEAQ in the germline V gene (reference sequence). The CDR3 contains 12 residues. Trimming cost V 1 base and J 7 bases, with 7 bases left between them. The chain's CDR3 is CASSLELGEAFF. CDR3 sequence (DNA): TGTGCCAGCAGCTTAGAATTGGGTGAAGCTTTCTTT.

This clonotype was counted only a few times. This chain joins TRBV30 and TRBJ2-1; no firm D call. CDR3 size: 11 residues. V dropped 1 base and J dropped 8 bases, with 6 bases sitting between them. The germline V gene has CDR1 GTSNPN and CDR2 SVGIG (reference sequence). The CDR3 DNA sequence: TGTGCCTGGAGTGCCCGGGATGAGCAGTTCTTC. Protein product: CAWSARDEQFF.